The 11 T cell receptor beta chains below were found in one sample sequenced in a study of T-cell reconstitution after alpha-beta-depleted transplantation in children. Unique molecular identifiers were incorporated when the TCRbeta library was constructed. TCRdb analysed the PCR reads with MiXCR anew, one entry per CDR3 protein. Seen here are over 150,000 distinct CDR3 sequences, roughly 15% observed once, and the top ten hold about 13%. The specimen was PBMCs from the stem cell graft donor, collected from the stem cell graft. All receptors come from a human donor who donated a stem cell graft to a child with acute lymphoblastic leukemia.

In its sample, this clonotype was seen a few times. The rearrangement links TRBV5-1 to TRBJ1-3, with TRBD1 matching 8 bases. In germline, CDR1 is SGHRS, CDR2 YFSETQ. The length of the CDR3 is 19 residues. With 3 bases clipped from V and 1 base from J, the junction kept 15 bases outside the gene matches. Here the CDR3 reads CASSYRQGSLRDSGNTIYF. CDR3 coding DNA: TGCGCCAGCAGCTACCGACAGGGGAGTTTGCGGGATTCTGGAAACACCATATATTTT. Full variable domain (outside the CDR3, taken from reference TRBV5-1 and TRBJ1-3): KAGVTQTPRYLIKTRGQQVTLSCSPISGHRSVSWYQQTPGQGLQFLFEYFSETQRNKGNFPGRFSGRQFSNSRSEMNVSTLELGDSALYLCASSYRQGSLRDSGNTIYFGEGSWLTVV.

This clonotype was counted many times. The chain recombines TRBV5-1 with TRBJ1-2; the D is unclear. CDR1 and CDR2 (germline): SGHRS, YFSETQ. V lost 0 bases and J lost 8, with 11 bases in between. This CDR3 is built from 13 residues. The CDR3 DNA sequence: TGCGCCAGCAGCTTGGCCGACGGCTGGGGCTACACCTTC. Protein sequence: CASSLADGWGYTF.

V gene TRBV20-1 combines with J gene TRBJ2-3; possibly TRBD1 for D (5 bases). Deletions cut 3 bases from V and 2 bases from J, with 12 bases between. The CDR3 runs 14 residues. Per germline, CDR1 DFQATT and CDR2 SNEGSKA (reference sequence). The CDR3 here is CSASVGPITDTQYF. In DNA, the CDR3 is TGCAGTGCTAGTGTGGGGCCCATCACAGATACGCAGTATTTT.

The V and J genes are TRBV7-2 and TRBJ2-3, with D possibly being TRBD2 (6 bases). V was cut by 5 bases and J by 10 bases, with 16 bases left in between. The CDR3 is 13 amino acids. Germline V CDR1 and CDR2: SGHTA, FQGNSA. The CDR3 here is CASSHRTTPSQYF. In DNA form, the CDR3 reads TGTGCCAGCAGCCATAGGACTACCCCCTCGCAGTATTTT.

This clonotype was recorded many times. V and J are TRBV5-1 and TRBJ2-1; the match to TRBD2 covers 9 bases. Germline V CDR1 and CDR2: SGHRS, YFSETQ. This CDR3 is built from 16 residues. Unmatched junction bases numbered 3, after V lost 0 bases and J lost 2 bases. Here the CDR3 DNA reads TGCGCCAGCAGCTTGGCTCTAGCGGGGCCCTACAATGAGCAGTTCTTC. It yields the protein CASSLALAGPYNEQFF.

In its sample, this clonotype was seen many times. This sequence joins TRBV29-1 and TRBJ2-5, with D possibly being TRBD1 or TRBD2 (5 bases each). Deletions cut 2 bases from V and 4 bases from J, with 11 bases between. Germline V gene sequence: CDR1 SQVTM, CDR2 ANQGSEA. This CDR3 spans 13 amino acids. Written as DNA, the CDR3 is TGCAGCGTTGAACAGGGAGACGGAGAGACCCAGTACTTC. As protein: CSVEQGDGETQYF. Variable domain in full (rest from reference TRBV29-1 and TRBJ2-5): SAVISQKPSRDICQRGTSLTIQCQVDSQVTMMFWYRQQPGQSLTLIATANQGSEATYESGFVIDKFPISRPNLTFSTLTVSNMSPEDSSIYLCSVEQGDGETQYFGPGTRLLVL.

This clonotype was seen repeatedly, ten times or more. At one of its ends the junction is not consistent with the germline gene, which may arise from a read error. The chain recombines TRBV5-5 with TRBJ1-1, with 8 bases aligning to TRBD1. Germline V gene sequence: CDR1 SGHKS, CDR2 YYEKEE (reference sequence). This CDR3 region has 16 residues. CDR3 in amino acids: CASSRRQGSVDTEAFF. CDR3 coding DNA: TGTGCCAGCAGCAGAAGACAGGGGTCTGTCGACACCGAAGCTTTCTTT.

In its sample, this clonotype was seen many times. For the CDR3, the DNA is TGTGCCAGCAGCTTAACAGGTTTTGAGCAGTTCTTC. Protein sequence: CASSLTGFEQFF. The chain recombines TRBV5-6 with TRBJ2-1; tentatively, D is TRBD1 (5 bases). The germline V and J ends were trimmed by 2 bases and 9 bases, with 9 bases remaining between them. The length of the CDR3 is 12 residues. Germline CDR1 reads SGHDT; CDR2 reads YYEEEE.

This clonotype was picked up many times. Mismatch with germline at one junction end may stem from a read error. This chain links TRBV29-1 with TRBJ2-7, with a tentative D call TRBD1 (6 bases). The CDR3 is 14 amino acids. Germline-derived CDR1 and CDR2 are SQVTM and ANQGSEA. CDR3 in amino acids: CSAETGSHSYEQYF. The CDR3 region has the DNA TGCAGCGCTGAAACAGGGAGCCACTCCTACGAGCAGTACTTC.

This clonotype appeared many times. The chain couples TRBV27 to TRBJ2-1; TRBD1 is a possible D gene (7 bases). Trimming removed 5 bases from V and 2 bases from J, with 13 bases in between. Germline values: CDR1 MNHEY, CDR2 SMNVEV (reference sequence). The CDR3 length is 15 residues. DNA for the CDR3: TGTGCCAGCAGTCCTACAGGGGAGGCCTACAATGAGCAGTTCTTC. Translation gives CASSPTGEAYNEQFF.

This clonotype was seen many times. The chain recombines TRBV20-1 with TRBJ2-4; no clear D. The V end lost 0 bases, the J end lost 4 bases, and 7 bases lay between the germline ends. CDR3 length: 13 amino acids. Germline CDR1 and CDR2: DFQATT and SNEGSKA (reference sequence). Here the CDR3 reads CSARDVAKNIQYF. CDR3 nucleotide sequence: TGCAGTGCTAGAGACGTCGCTAAAAACATTCAGTACTTC.